Below are 14 T cell receptor beta chains sequenced from a single sample in a study of blood T cell repertoires in COVID-19. Profiling relied on immunoSEQ multiplex PCR, and the TCRdb table lists in-frame clones only, not all of them. Altogether 210,000 or so clones are present, roughly 87% being singletons, with the ten largest covering 12%. The sample comprised peripheral blood. These receptors came from a woman aged 18-29 years who had recovered from COVID-19.

The chain has TRBV12-5 and TRBJ2-5; 10 positions match TRBD2. The CDR3 runs 15 residues. J was trimmed by 6 bases and V by 6 bases; bases with no gene match: 10. Germline CDR1 reads LGHNT; CDR2 reads FRNRAP. The CDR3 DNA reads TGTGCTAGTGGGGGGACTAGCGTCGCGGGGAAGACCCAGTACTTC. Its translation is CASGGTSVAGKTQYF. Variable domain in full (rest from reference TRBV12-5 and TRBJ2-5): DARVTQTPRHKVTEMGQEVTMRCQPILGHNTVFWYRQTMMQGLELLAYFRNRAPLDDSGMPKDRFSAEMPDATLATLKIQPSEPRDSAVYFCASGGTSVAGKTQYFGPGTRLLVL.

V and J are TRBV25-1 and TRBJ1-1, with D unclear. The V gene's germline CDR1 is MGHDK and CDR2 SYGVNS. The CDR3 length is 13 residues. Trimming cost V 5 bases and J 0 bases, with 7 bases left between them. DNA for the CDR3: TGTGCCAGCAGTCACACCTTGAACACTGAAGCTTTCTTT. Residues: CASSHTLNTEAFF.

The chain carries TRBV7-3 and TRBJ2-7; possibly TRBD2 for D (5 bases). This CDR3 has 12 amino acids. V was shortened by 2 bases and J by 7 bases, with 9 bases between the two germline ends. CDR1 is SGHTA and CDR2 is FQGTGA in the germline V gene. The CDR3 DNA follows: TGTGCCAGCAGCTTATACACGGGAGAGCAGTACTTC. Translating gives CASSLYTGEQYF.

This sequence joins TRBV30 and TRBJ1-2; D is possibly TRBD1 (5 bases). V lost 5 bases, J lost 4 bases, and 11 bases lay in between. Germline lookup yields CDR1 GTSNPN and CDR2 SVGIG (reference sequence). This CDR3 comprises 12 residues. For the CDR3, the DNA is TGTGCCTGGGAGGGGAACTTCTATGGCTACACCTTC. Its translation: CAWEGNFYGYTF.

The chain has TRBV7-2 and TRBJ2-7, with 12 nucleotides matching TRBD2. The V gene end was trimmed by 1 base and the J gene end by 6 bases; junction bases not matched to a gene: 7. The germline V gene encodes CDR1 SGHTA and CDR2 FQGNSA. This CDR3 has 16 amino acids. The DNA for the CDR3 is TGTGCCAGCAGCTTAGTTTCTAGCGGGAGGGCCCTCGAGCAGTACTTC. Translated: CASSLVSSGRALEQYF.

The rearrangement uses TRBV4-3 and TRBJ2-2, with TRBD2 as a possible D gene (5 bases). Germline values: CDR1 LGHNA, CDR2 YSLEER. V lost 1 base to trimming and J lost 6 bases, with 6 bases between them. The CDR3 has 13 residues. The CDR3 sequence: CASSQGSAGELFF. CDR3 coding DNA: TGCGCCAGCAGCCAAGGTAGCGCCGGGGAGCTGTTTTTT.

The chain couples TRBV5-6 to TRBJ2-7, with D perhaps TRBD2 (6 bases). Between the trimmed V and J ends, which lost 0 bases and 4 bases, there was a span of 11 bases. Per the germline V gene, CDR1 is SGHDT and CDR2 is YYEEEE. The CDR3 has 14 residues. The CDR3 reads CASSLAVGSYEQYF. The CDR3 DNA reads TGTGCCAGCAGCTTGGCCGTCGGGAGTTACGAGCAGTACTTC.

The rearrangement joins TRBV6-2 or TRBV6-3 to TRBJ2-3; 8 nucleotides align to TRBD1. CDR1 and CDR2 (germline): MNHEY, SVGEGT. CDR3 length: 14 amino acids. V shed 8 bases, J shed 6 bases, and the junction held 10 bases outside the gene matches. The CDR3 nucleotides are TGTGCCAGCGGCCCGGGACAGGTCTTCGATACGCAGTATTTT. This encodes CASGPGQVFDTQYF.

This clone was counted a single time. The rearrangement uses TRBV14 and TRBJ2-7; 12 nucleotides align to TRBD2. Looked up from germline, CDR1 is SGHDN and CDR2 is FVKESK. The CDR3 has 14 residues. After removal of 6 bases from V and 2 bases from J, the junction contained 2 bases not matched to a gene. The CDR3 here is CASRLAGGPYEQYF. The CDR3 coding sequence is TGTGCCAGCAGACTAGCGGGAGGCCCCTACGAGCAGTACTTC.

This clone was observed once. The chain carries TRBV29-1 and TRBJ2-1; possible D gene TRBD1, 5 bases. Looked up from germline, CDR1 is SQVTM and CDR2 is ANQGSEA. The V end was cut by 4 bases, the J end by 6 bases, with 7 bases between. The CDR3 has 11 residues. CDR3 sequence: CSVGQPNEQFF. The CDR3 DNA reads TGCAGCGTTGGACAGCCCAATGAGCAGTTCTTC.

The chain links TRBV14 to TRBJ2-3; 7 bases fit TRBD2. Trimming at V came to 3 bases and at J to 3 bases, leaving 9 bases not matched to a gene. The CDR3 contains 16 residues. The germline CDR1 and CDR2 sequences are SGHDN and FVKESK. Here the CDR3 DNA reads TGTGCCAGCAGCCACAACGGGGAGGGGTGGACAGATACGCAGTATTTT. Translated, it gives CASSHNGEGWTDTQYF.

This rearrangement joins TRBV5-8 to TRBJ2-1; D not certain. Trimming pared 5 bases from V and 13 bases from J, leaving 19 bases between. This CDR3 is 13 amino acids long. CDR1 and CDR2 from the germline V gene are SGHTS and YDEGEE. The CDR3 coding sequence is TGTGCCAGCAGAAACGCCAGGATAGGTCCTCAGTTCTTC. As protein: CASRNARIGPQFF.

This sequence joins TRBV18 and TRBJ2-7; 11 bases line up with TRBD2. The ends lost 3 bases at V and 5 bases at J; junction bases unmatched: 6. Germline CDR1 is KGHSH and CDR2 is LQKENI. CDR3 length: 15 amino acids. The CDR3 is CASSPTSGSPHEQYF. CDR3 DNA: TGTGCCAGCTCACCCACTAGCGGGAGTCCCCACGAGCAGTACTTC.

CDR3 residues: CASSLAHRGQNEQFF. CDR3 nucleotide sequence: TGTGCCAGCAGCTTGGCCCACAGGGGGCAGAATGAGCAGTTCTTC. The gene calls are TRBV5-4 and TRBJ2-1; TRBD1 agrees at 9 bases. V was pared by 0 bases and J by 7 bases, with 5 bases of the junction left unmatched. Looked up from germline, CDR1 is SGHNT and CDR2 is YYREEE (reference sequence). The CDR3 is 15 amino acids.